Described below is a single T cell receptor (beta chain) sequence and its context. The CDR3 is 13 residues long. V lost 4 bases and J 0 bases, leaving 7 bases between the germline ends. Per germline, CDR1 LGHDT and CDR2 YNNKEL (reference sequence). During active infection, Seattle patients enrolled and were then monitored through disease. This record belongs to a study of blood T cell repertoires in COVID-19. Study context: Acute and convalescent COVID-19 specimens originated in the United States, Italy and Spain. T cells, B-cell-depleted T cells, or PBMCs supplied cDNA or gDNA.

In the original workflow: The assay estimated nucleated cells by amplifying reference gene primers. Sequencing used immunoSEQ multiplex PCR; TCRdb keeps in-frame clones, though not all of them. The DNA gave D and trimming, while V, J and clone size come from that table. The profile covers about 160,000 clones, with about 92% appearing a single time and around 4.6% taken by the ten largest. The sequenced sample was peripheral blood. This TCR came from a young man with COVID-19, enrolled during active disease. The chain couples TRBV3-1 (or the pseudogene TRBV3-2) to TRBJ2-7; D is unresolved. CDR3 coding DNA: TGTGCCAGCAGCCGTGGCGGCTCCTACGAGCAGTACTTC. Its protein is CASSRGGSYEQYF.